The 9 T cell receptor beta chains below were found in one sample sequenced in a study of OX40 agonist ivuxolimab in advanced cancers. Clones were sequenced by immunoSEQ multiplex PCR, and TCRdb holds only the in-frame ones, with some missing. The sample shows roughly 34,000 clones, roughly nine tenths of them seen only once. The starting material was CD4+ or CD8+ T cells sorted from blood, obtained in a trial of the OX40 agonist ivuxolimab. These receptors were collected from an adult with an advanced solid tumor such as melanoma, head and neck, liver or kidney cancer.

The V gene is TRBV11-2, the J gene TRBJ1-1; D is unresolved. Germline CDR1 is SGHAT and CDR2 is FQNNGV. The ends were cut back, 5 bases at V and 0 bases at J, with 10 bases in the middle. The CDR3 length is 14 residues. CDR3 residues: CASSRPSMNTEAFF. The CDR3 DNA sequence: TGTGCCAGCAGCCGGCCATCCATGAACACTGAAGCTTTCTTT.

This sequence joins TRBV19 and TRBJ1-3; no firm D call. The CDR3 consists of 14 residues. With 7 bases removed from V and 0 bases from J, the gap between germline ends came to 10 bases. Looked up from germline, CDR1 is LNHDA and CDR2 is SQIVND (reference sequence). CDR3 loop: CASTPGFSGNTIYF. CDR3 bases: TGTGCCAGTACCCCAGGATTCTCTGGAAACACCATATATTTT.

The V gene is TRBV19, the J gene TRBJ1-2, with D maybe TRBD1 (6 bases). CDR3 length equals 15 residues. CDR1 is LNHDA and CDR2 is SQIVND in the germline V gene (reference sequence). Trimming cost V 7 bases and J 1 base, with 16 bases left between them. For the CDR3, the DNA is TGTGCCAGTACCCCAAAGGGGGGTTTTAACTATGGCTACACCTTC. This encodes CASTPKGGFNYGYTF.

This chain connects TRBV10-3 to TRBJ2-6; tentatively, D is TRBD1 or TRBD2 (5 bases each). CDR1 and CDR2 from the germline V gene are ENHRY and SYGVKD. The CDR3 has 16 amino acids. Between the trimmed V and J ends, which lost 6 bases and 0 bases, there was a span of 12 bases. The CDR3 bases are TGTGCCATCAGACCGGGACGAGGCTCTGGGGCCAACGTCCTGACTTTC. It translates to CAIRPGRGSGANVLTF.

The chain carries TRBV27 and TRBJ1-2; TRBD1 matches 7 bases. With V trimmed by 4 bases and J by 4 bases, 3 bases remained unmatched. CDR1 and CDR2 from the germline V gene are MNHEY and SMNVEV (reference sequence). This CDR3 has 13 amino acids. CDR3 coding DNA: TGTGCCAGCAGTTCAGGGACAGTCTATGGCTACACCTTC. It encodes CASSSGTVYGYTF.

The rearrangement joins TRBV6-6 to TRBJ2-7; D may correspond to TRBD1 or TRBD2 (5 bases each). The ends were cut back, 4 bases at V and 7 bases at J, with 14 bases in the middle. Germline assignment: CDR1 MNHNY and CDR2 SVGAGI (reference sequence). The CDR3 runs 13 residues. DNA of the CDR3: TGTGCCAGCAGTTTACCGCCGAGGGGAGAGCAGTACTTC. Residues: CASSLPPRGEQYF.

V is TRBV10-1 and J is TRBJ2-5; TRBD1 aligns across 8 bases. The trim removed 0 bases at V and 5 bases at J, leaving 8 bases unmatched. In germline, CDR1 is WNHNN, CDR2 SYGVQD (reference sequence). This CDR3 spans 16 amino acids. CDR3 sequence: CASSESKQGVPETQYF. The CDR3 bases are TGCGCCAGCAGTGAGTCAAAACAGGGGGTCCCCGAGACCCAGTACTTC.

This chain uses TRBV30 with TRBJ2-5; D could derive from TRBD1 or TRBD2 (6 bases each). This CDR3 is built from 13 residues. Trimming pared 3 bases from V and 5 bases from J, leaving 13 bases between. CDR1 GTSNPN and CDR2 SVGIG come from the germline V gene (reference sequence). CDR3 region: CAWSAKGGETQYF. CDR3 bases: TGTGCCTGGAGCGCAAAAGGGGGGGAGACCCAGTACTTC.

This clone is a singleton in its sample. The chain recombines TRBV19 with TRBJ2-2; 9 nucleotides agree with TRBD1. The CDR3 has 15 residues. From germline, CDR1 is LNHDA and CDR2 SQIVND (reference sequence). The V gene end was trimmed by 6 bases and the J gene end by 6 bases; junction bases not matched to a gene: 8. CDR3 loop: CASRTGQGISGELFF. In DNA, the CDR3 is TGTGCCAGTAGAACGGGACAGGGTATCTCCGGGGAGCTGTTTTTT.